This paragraph covers one T cell receptor beta chain sequence. This clonotype was observed a few times. There is no known antigen for this receptor. One base away there is no much larger clone; base qualities are not given. TCRdb records Illumina HiSeq 1500 as the sequencer. TCRdb applied fastp at Q25 and MiXCR to the public reads, then kept only in-frame beta chains. Entries are consolidated by CDR3 protein sequence, retaining the most common genes and DNA. The sample contains about 150,000 distinct CDR3 sequences, about 31% of them found a single time. The ten largest clones add up to roughly half of the sample. This entry is derived from a study of T cell repertoires in cytomegalovirus infection (dated by TCRdb to about 2019). Turning to the overall study: The peptide stimulations were aimed at well-studied HLA-B-restricted epitopes as well as recently identified HLA-C-restricted CMV epitopes, whose presentation resists viral immunomodulation. Donor HLA type was relevant to the analysis, because carriage of CMV infection together with the matching HLA type was indicated by public TCR beta signatures. Points the paper makes about the study in general: In both this cohort and an independent roughly 400-donor cohort, the cumulative frequency of public TCR beta family members distinguished carriers of CMV infection plus the relevant HLA type. The ex vivo response was dominated by HLA-C-restricted CMV-specific TCR beta clonotypes, and the single most frequent clonotype in two of eight donors was supplied by these HLA-C-restricted clonotypes.

Its CDR3 holds 13 amino acids, cysteine through phenylalanine. CDR3 DNA only is kept here, 39 bases in frame from base 1. From the germline V gene, CDR1 is SGHVS and CDR2 is FQNEAQ. The junction carries 10 bases between V and J, which are trimmed by 4 bases and 4 bases respectively. Sample treatment or condition, as interpreted from the label and publication: in vitro stimulation with specific CMV peptide epitopes to enrich CMV-specific T cells. Sequences were derived from CD8+ T cells from cultured PBMCs, sampled from culture after CMV antigen stimulation. The clonotype was recovered from a human donor in good health (CMV status not recorded). Some clones in this sample may be carry-over from other donors' samples. This sequence uses TRBV7-8 and TRBJ1-1, with an unclear D gene assignment. For the CDR3, the sequence is CASSWGRLTEAFF. In nucleotide form, the sequence is TGTGCCAGCAGCTGGGGTCGGCTCACTGAAGCTTTCTTT.